This T cell receptor beta chain is from a study of tissue T cells after allogeneic stem cell transplantation. Findings of the study overall: Tissue-detected TCR repertoire was only partly captured by blood and spleen T cells. Shared clones across patients were few; motif clustering revealed tissue-specific shared signatures. The study did not identify alloreactive or antigen-specific tissue TCRs, and some clones might be persisting host cells. Sampling depth was limited, and the cohort was small and clinically varied.

Sequenced by immunoSEQ multiplex PCR; TCRdb stores in-frame clones only, minus some. Among just over 20,000 clones listed, roughly three quarters were seen once. Germline values: CDR1 SGHSA, CDR2 FRNQAP. V was shortened by 1 base and J by 4 bases, with 8 bases between the two germline ends. CDR3 length: 14 amino acids. Worth noting for this clone: Its target is unknown. Mouse gene names apply. The CDR3 is cut off 1 residue early in the read; its end comes from the germline J gene.

The specimen sequenced was blood. The chain employs TRBV16 and TRBJ2-1; TRBD1 is a possible D gene (6 bases). The sequence was obtained from a female BALB/c mouse in good health. For the strain, the MHC haplotype given is H2-d. CDR3 region: CASSLGDTYAEQFF. CDR3 DNA (partial): TGTGCAAGCAGCTTAGGGGACACTTATGCTGAGCAGTTC.